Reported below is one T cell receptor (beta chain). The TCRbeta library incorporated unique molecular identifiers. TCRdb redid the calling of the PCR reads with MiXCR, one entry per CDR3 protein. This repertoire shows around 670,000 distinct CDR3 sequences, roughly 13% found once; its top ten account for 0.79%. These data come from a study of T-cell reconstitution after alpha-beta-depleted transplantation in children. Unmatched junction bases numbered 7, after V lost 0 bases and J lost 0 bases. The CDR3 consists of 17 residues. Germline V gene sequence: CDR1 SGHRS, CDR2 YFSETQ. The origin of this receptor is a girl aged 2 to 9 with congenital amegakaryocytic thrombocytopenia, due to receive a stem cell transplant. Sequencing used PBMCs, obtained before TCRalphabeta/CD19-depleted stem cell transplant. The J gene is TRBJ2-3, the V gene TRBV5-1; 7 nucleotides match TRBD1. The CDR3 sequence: CASSLDPGGSSTDTQYF. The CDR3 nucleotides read TGCGCCAGCAGCTTGGATCCAGGGGGTAGTAGCACAGATACGCAGTATTTT.